The clone carrying this T cell receptor (beta chain) was counted at least ten times. Antigen: not known. Treatment here: oral pan-JAK inhibitor, 5-10 mg twice daily. Patients with alopecia areata provided lesional scalp punch biopsies as well as peripheral blood. V dropped 2 bases and J dropped 14; count of bases not matched to a gene: 4. The CDR3 has 13 amino acids. The germline CDR1 and CDR2 sequences are SGHTA and FQGNSA. This sample is part of a study of CD8+ T cells in alopecia areata. Study results and limitations: Administration of tofacitinib significantly diminished scalp clonality and expanded CD8+ clones within the top 100. In scalp and blood, many expanded lesional clones persisted during tofacitinib.

In each case, RNA was isolated and then reverse transcribed into cDNA as the sequencing template. Generated by immunoSEQ multiplex PCR, the TCRdb table keeps only in-frame clones and is missing some. The sample yields a few hundred thousand clones, more than 45% seen once. The sample was CD4+ T cells sorted from blood, taken at week 4, from a patient treated with tofacitinib. The sequence was collected from a human donor with alopecia areata. The genes are TRBV7-2 and TRBJ1-6, with 9 bases that match TRBD1. The CDR3 reads CASSLPGQGALHF. The CDR3 nucleotides are TGTGCCAGCAGCTTACCGGGACAGGGAGCCCTCCACTTT.